One sample yielded the 29 T cell receptor beta chains listed below, sequenced in a study of CXCR3-negative and CXCR3-positive naive CD8 T cells. UMI-tagged TRB cDNA libraries were built via 5' RACE. After re-calling the 5' RACE reads, TCRdb lists one entry per CDR3 protein, DNA absent. The sample data list about 7,000 distinct CDR3 sequences. These receptors' antigens are unknown. Study outcomes and limitations: CXCR3-positive naive cells had TRB CDR3s that were more hydrophobic than CXCR3-negative naive cells had.

The specimen was naive CXCR3+ CD8+ T cells from blood. The subset here: CD45RO-CCR7+CD27+CD95- naive CD8+ T cells expressing CXCR3 (TNR3+). These receptors originate from a human donor in good health. Some clones in this sample may be carry-over from other donors' samples.

This chain connects TRBV9 to TRBJ1-1; as DNA is missing, the TRBD1 call by TCRdb cannot be tested. CDR1 is SGDLS and CDR2 is YYNGEE in the germline V gene. This CDR3 spans 12 amino acids. The CDR3 sequence: CASSPPGSEAFF.

This chain joins TRBV5-1 and TRBJ2-3. The CDR3 covers 18 residues. Germline V lookup: CDR1 SGHRS, CDR2 YFSETQ. The CDR3 reads CASREDILGMDITDTQYF.

The CDR3 sequence is CSVAFGNTIYF. This chain joins TRBV29-1 and TRBJ1-3. This CDR3 is 11 amino acids long. Germline-derived CDR1 and CDR2 are SQVTM and ANQGSEA.

V gene TRBV14 combines with J gene TRBJ2-1; TCRdb indicates TRBD2, and absent DNA this call remains unverified. Germline values: CDR1 SGHDN, CDR2 FVKESK. CDR3 size: 17 residues. This CDR3 reads CASSQPLAGGNYNEQFF.

This clonotype is called medium-sized based on its frequency. The CDR3 sequence: CASSFLGRGGTEAFF. The chain couples TRBV28 to TRBJ1-1. Germline loops: CDR1 MDHEN, CDR2 SYDVKM. CDR3 length equals 15 residues.

This clonotype registers medium-sized by frequency. The chain uses TRBV25-1 and TRBJ2-1. There are 15 residues in the CDR3. Germline V gene sequence: CDR1 MGHDK, CDR2 SYGVNS. CDR3 loop: CASSEISTLDHEQFF.

This clonotype is labeled medium-sized based on frequency. This chain joins TRBV6-6 and TRBJ2-3; lacking DNA, the TRBD2 call made by TCRdb goes unchecked. Germline V gives CDR1 MNHNY, CDR2 SVGAGI (reference sequence). CDR3 length equals 19 residues. This CDR3 reads CASSYSLEGPTRRGDTQYF.

The chain couples TRBV29-1 to TRBJ2-3; TCRdb lists TRBD1, though no DNA is available to test this call. The germline V gene encodes CDR1 SQVTM and CDR2 ANQGSEA. The CDR3 runs 14 residues. CDR3 sequence reads: CSARVAGQTDTQYF.

The chain couples TRBV7-2 to TRBJ2-5; TCRdb picks TRBD1, but there is no DNA to check that call. Looked up from germline, CDR1 is SGHTA and CDR2 is FQGNSA. This CDR3 has 17 amino acids. CDR3 in amino acids: CASSLEPLSDRGETQYF. Using reference TRBV7-2 and TRBJ2-5 for the parts outside the CDR3, the full variable domain is GAGVSQSPSNKVTEKGKDVELRCDPISGHTALYWYRQSLGQGLEFLIYFQGNSAPDKSGLPSDRFSAERTGGSVSTLTIQRTQQEDSAVYLCASSLEPLSDRGETQYFGPGTRLLVL.

In terms of frequency, this clonotype is medium-sized. The chain couples TRBV10-3 to TRBJ1-5; checking the TCRdb D call of TRBD1 is not possible without DNA. The germline CDR1 and CDR2 sequences are ENHRY and SYGVKD. The length of the CDR3 is 13 residues. The CDR3 loop is CAISETGDQPQHF.

Measured by frequency, this clonotype is medium-sized. CDR3 region: CAIRTGTVMNTEAFF. The gene calls are TRBV10-3 and TRBJ1-1; the D call from TCRdb, TRBD1, cannot be confirmed without DNA. Germline loops: CDR1 ENHRY, CDR2 SYGVKD. The CDR3 is made up of 15 amino acids.

The chain links TRBV29-1 to TRBJ1-1; TCRdb picks TRBD1, but there is no DNA to check that call. The CDR3 spans 13 residues. From germline, CDR1 is SQVTM and CDR2 ANQGSEA. The CDR3 loop is CSVPRGDDTEAFF.

The chain's CDR3 is CASSIASENTEAFF. J is TRBJ1-1 and V is TRBV19. The CDR3 has 14 residues. Germline CDR1 reads LNHDA; CDR2 reads SQIVND (reference sequence).

Its frequency marks this clonotype as medium-sized (0.01 to 0.1%). The chain has TRBV29-1 and TRBJ2-3; as DNA is missing, the TRBD2 call by TCRdb cannot be tested. This CDR3 comprises 17 residues. The germline gives CDR1 SQVTM, CDR2 ANQGSEA. The CDR3 is CSVEGSGLAESTDTQYF.

The chain carries TRBV12-3 or TRBV12-4 and TRBJ2-3; TCRdb indicates TRBD1, and absent DNA this call remains unverified. This CDR3 spans 14 amino acids. The CDR3 region is CASSSQGASDTQYF.

This sequence joins TRBV13 and TRBJ2-4. This CDR3 has 12 residues. Germline values: CDR1 PRHDT, CDR2 FYEKMQ (reference sequence). This CDR3 is CASSLGTGIQYF. The whole variable domain, filled in from reference TRBV13 and TRBJ2-4, reads AAGVIQSPRHLIKEKRETATLKCYPIPRHDTVYWYQQGPGQDPQFLISFYEKMQSDKGSIPDRFSAQQFSDYHSELNMSSLELGDSALYFCASSLGTGIQYFGAGTRLSVL.

This clonotype is labeled medium-sized based on frequency. The V call is TRBV29-1, the J call TRBJ2-7; the D gene TCRdb calls, TRBD1, cannot be checked with no DNA. The CDR3 runs 14 residues. Germline V lookup: CDR1 SQVTM, CDR2 ANQGSEA. The CDR3 loop reads CSVETGVILYEQYF.

The chain employs TRBV4-1 and TRBJ1-4; checking the TCRdb D call of TRBD1 is not possible without DNA. The CDR3 runs 16 residues. The germline CDR1 and CDR2 sequences are MGHRA and YSYEKL. CDR3 loop: CASSQPPGQGYEKLFF.

The CDR3 loop is CSARDSTSVNTGELFF. The chain uses TRBV20-1 and TRBJ2-2; TCRdb's assignment of TRBD2 cannot be checked, as there is no DNA. CDR3 length equals 16 residues. Germline CDR1 is DFQATT and CDR2 is SNEGSKA (reference sequence).

This clonotype is medium-sized by frequency. This CDR3 reads CSAIPGQEGQETQYF. The chain combines TRBV29-1 with TRBJ2-5; the TCRdb D gene call, TRBD1, has no DNA to confirm it. The germline V gene has CDR1 SQVTM and CDR2 ANQGSEA. There are 15 residues in the CDR3.

This clonotype ranks as medium-sized in terms of frequency. CDR3 protein: CASSLVPGSNEKLFF. The chain links TRBV5-1 to TRBJ1-4; the TRBD1 assignment by TCRdb is unverifiable without DNA. This CDR3 region has 15 residues. The germline V gene encodes CDR1 SGHRS and CDR2 YFSETQ.

The chain recombines TRBV6-6 with TRBJ2-7; with no DNA, the TCRdb D assignment of TRBD1 cannot be verified. Per the germline V gene, CDR1 is MNHNY and CDR2 is SVGAGI (reference sequence). This CDR3 is built from 15 residues. The CDR3 is CASSYSTGEVYEQYF.

The chain combines TRBV5-6 with TRBJ2-7. Per the germline V gene, CDR1 is SGHDT and CDR2 is YYEEEE. This CDR3 region has 14 residues. The CDR3 here is CASSLDRVGDEQYF.

J is TRBJ1-5 and V is TRBV18; TCRdb lists TRBD1, though no DNA is available to test this call. CDR3 size: 16 residues. The germline CDR1 and CDR2 sequences are KGHSH and LQKENI. The CDR3 protein is CASSPEDSTFNQPQHF.

The chain couples TRBV6-5 to TRBJ1-1. CDR1 is MNHEY, CDR2 SVGAGI, per germline. The CDR3 spans 15 residues. CDR3 amino acids: CASSFLPGLYTEAFF.

CDR3 sequence: CASSINRNSEQYF. The V and J genes are TRBV2 and TRBJ2-7. Germline V gene sequence: CDR1 SNHLY, CDR2 FYNNEI. This CDR3 has 13 residues.

The genes are TRBV5-1 and TRBJ2-3. CDR3 length: 15 residues. Germline CDR1 is SGHRS and CDR2 is YFSETQ. CDR3 protein: CASSLEGTYTDTQYF.

This clonotype is medium-sized (0.01 to 0.1%) by frequency. The rearrangement joins TRBV21-1 to TRBJ1-5; without DNA, the TCRdb call of TRBD1 cannot be checked. TRBV21-1 is tagged as a pseudogene. The CDR3 runs to 17 residues. The CDR3 sequence is CASRKGGGPPSNQPQHF.

The chain carries TRBV19 and TRBJ2-1; no DNA is available, so the TRBD2 call from TCRdb remains unchecked. This CDR3 is 15 amino acids long. CDR1 is LNHDA, CDR2 SQIVND, per germline (reference sequence). This CDR3 is CATSLGTGAYNEQFF.